This section outlines one TCR beta chain sequence together with its context. No antigen is known for it. Base qualities are not provided; no much larger clone lies one nucleotide away. The library was obtained by 5' RACE. The instrument was an Illumina HiSeq 2500. A second PCR of roughly 6 to 12 cycles was performed with a sample-barcoded 5' primer and a J-beta primer mix. A unique molecular identifier was introduced onto each TCR beta cDNA molecule by a template-switch 5' adaptor carrying 12 random nucleotides. Each sample yielded at least 2.5 million CDR3-containing paired-end reads. All of the RNA was converted into first-strand cDNA using the Mint cDNA synthesis kit, with a TRBC-specific oligonucleotide serving as the primer. Following uracil-DNA glycosylase treatment, a first 18-cycle PCR with universal primers M1SS and BC2_uni_R was performed on all cDNA. Under the source paper's analysis protocol: For normalization, 1 million high-quality reads were randomly selected from each sample, with every read carrying a distinct molecular identifier. Reads with shared molecular identifiers were discarded instead of being binned into consensus sequences. CDR3 identification, clonotype clustering and error correction used MiTCR with a Q25 quality threshold and the strictest error-elimination algorithm. A nonparametric unseen species model with Euler transformation was used to estimate lower-bound total TCR beta diversity. TCRdb handled the public reads itself, with Q25 trimming in fastp and clone calling in MiXCR, and kept productive beta chains. A single entry per CDR3 protein holds the most common genes and DNA from its merged rows. The V and J calls and clone size are TCRdb's, not the authors'. This sample holds 1.5 million to 2 million distinct CDR3 sequences; around 48% were observed only once. The ten largest clones take up less than 2.5% of the sample.

The data were obtained in a study of blood T cells in healthy people across ages (dated by TCRdb to the mid-2010s). Regarding the study in general: In model experiments, template switching captured about one uniquely barcoded TCR beta cDNA molecule for every two T cells. The study measured age-related changes in TCR beta repertoire diversity using deep sequencing normalized with unique cDNA molecular identifiers. Donors were grouped into four age groups: young (average roughly 17 years), middle-aged (under 40), aged (around 60) and long-lived (approximately 78). To avoid experimental bias, donors of different ages were distributed randomly across sequencing lanes. For two donors (one aged 18 to 30 and one aged 80 or older), the study analyzed two additional independent replicas of 1 million unique cDNA reads from the same blood draw.

Donors were a few dozen systemically healthy Caucasian individuals from Russia aged roughly 6 to 100 years. Each donor gave ten milliliters of peripheral blood, collected into EDTA-treated Vacutainer tubes. Ficoll-Paque density-gradient centrifugation was used to isolate PBMCs, with at least 6 million per sample. Trizol reagent was used to extract total RNA from the PBMCs, yielding at least 6 micrograms per sample. The percentages of naive CD45RAhigh/CD27high T cells were determined by flow cytometry on a PBMC aliquot from every donor. The CDR3 holds 15 amino acids from the cysteine to the phenylalanine. This entry keeps only the CDR3 DNA: 45 bases, framed from base 1. According to the germline V gene (reference sequence), CDR1 reads DFQATT and CDR2 reads SNEGSKA. The germline V and J ends show losses of 1 base and 13 bases respectively, and no gene match explains 15 bases of the junction. Results the study describes overall, beyond this receptor: The percentage of naive T cells measured by flow cytometry correlated strongly with observed TCR beta diversity. Compared with the aged group, more naive CD4+ T cells, fewer expanded clones and increased TCR diversity were shown by the long-lived group, suggesting age selection. As age increased, observed TCR beta diversity per million T cells dropped in a roughly linear way, and a significant reduction was already evident by age roughly 36. Estimates of total diversity based on one million sequenced T cells were considered lower bounds and underestimates. Because donor CMV infection status was unknown, age-related changes in expanded clonotypes were potentially confounded. Conclusive comparison of naive and antigen-experienced compartments was prevented by the profiling of bulk unsorted PBMCs.

The receptor was derived from a woman aged 40 to 55 in good health. The sequencing sample was made of blood. The sequence links TRBV20-1 to TRBJ2-1, and 8 bases in between align with TRBD1. The CDR3 has the sequence CSARARTGRKETQFF. The bases read TGCAGTGCTAGAGCCAGGACAGGGCGGAAAGAGACCCAGTTCTTC.